This T cell receptor beta chain stems from a study of memory B cells and T cells in multiple sclerosis (dated 2018 in TCRdb). About the investigation overall: TCR beta repertoires of autoproliferating peripheral T cells were compared with the TCR beta repertoires of brain lesion-infiltrating T cells in multiple sclerosis patients. TCR sequencing involved a couple of multiple sclerosis patients from whom brain lesions at autopsy or brain-infiltrating cells from biopsy were available. What the authors observed across the whole study: Clone-set sizes varied between compartments, which affected the numbers of shared clonotypes and made normalization necessary.

The germline V gene yields SGHNT for CDR1 and YENEEA for CDR2. The junction carries 11 bases between V and J, which are trimmed by 3 bases and 6 bases respectively. From cysteine to phenylalanine, the CDR3 is 14 amino acids long. Only CDR3 DNA remains: 42 bases, in frame from the first base. Autoproliferating (CFSEdim) and non-proliferating (CFSEhi) T cell fractions were sequenced separately after stimulus-free culture of CFSE-labeled PBMCs. Altogether, fewer than 6.5x10^7 CFSE-labeled PBMCs were kept in culture for around seven days with no stimulus, after which the replicate wells were combined. PBMCs were labeled with approximately 0.5 uM CFSE and cultured in serum-free AIM-V medium without exogenous stimuli. PBMCs were isolated by Ficoll density gradient centrifugation and were cryopreserved before use. Using a FACSAria III, live 7-AAD-negative cells were sorted, then washed with PBS and stored frozen at -80 degrees C as dry pellets.

The immunoSEQ Platform was used to amplify TCRbeta CDR3 regions from extracted genomic DNA. The immunoSEQ assay used multiplex PCR together with high-throughput sequencing and a bioinformatics pipeline from the vendor. In the source study's methods: After discarding non-productive sequences and any CDR3s under 4 amino acids in length, clonotype frequencies were recalculated for each sample. In immunoSEQ Analyzer 2.0, shared clonotypes were identified as those with identical CDR3 amino acid, V gene and J gene sequences. To normalize repertoire overlap, the number of shared clonotypes was divided by the product of the two clone-set sizes and multiplied by 1000 to give arbitrary units. The clones in this table, taken by TCRdb from immuneACCESS, are in-frame only. Not every clone is retained; where verified, under half of the shortfall comes from an unresolved V gene, and the cause of the rest is unknown. For V, J and clone size, that table is used; D and trimming come from the DNA. This sample comprises over 35,000 clones, over 75% of them detected only once. About 1.1% of the sample is held by the ten biggest clonotypes.

With regard to this clone: Its specific antigen is unknown. No much larger clone is present one base from it, and per-base qualities are unavailable.

The sequence was collected from a human donor with multiple sclerosis. Sequenced material: PBMCs from blood kept in culture. The chain links TRBV11-3 with TRBJ2-2; the D gene is perhaps TRBD2, on 6 matching bases. Here is the DNA: TGTGCCAGCAGCTTGGACGGGGAGGCCGGGGAGCTGTTTTTT. This translates into CASSLDGEAGELFF.